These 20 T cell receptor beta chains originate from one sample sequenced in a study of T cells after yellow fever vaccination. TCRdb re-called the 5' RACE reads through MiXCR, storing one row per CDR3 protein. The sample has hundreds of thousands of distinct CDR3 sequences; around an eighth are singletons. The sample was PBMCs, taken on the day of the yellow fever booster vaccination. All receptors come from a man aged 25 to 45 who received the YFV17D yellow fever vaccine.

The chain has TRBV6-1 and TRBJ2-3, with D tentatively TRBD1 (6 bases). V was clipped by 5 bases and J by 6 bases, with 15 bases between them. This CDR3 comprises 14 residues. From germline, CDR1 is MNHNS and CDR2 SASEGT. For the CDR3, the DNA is TGTGCCAGCAGTCGGACAGCCCTAGGCGATACGCAGTATTTT. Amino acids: CASSRTALGDTQYF.

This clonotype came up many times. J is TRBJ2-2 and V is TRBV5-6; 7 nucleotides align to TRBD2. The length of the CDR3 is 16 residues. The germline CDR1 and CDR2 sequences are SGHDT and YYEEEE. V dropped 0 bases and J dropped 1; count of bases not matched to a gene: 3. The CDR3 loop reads CASSLAGRENTGELFF. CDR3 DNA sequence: TGTGCCAGCAGCTTGGCAGGGAGGGAGAACACCGGGGAGCTGTTTTTT. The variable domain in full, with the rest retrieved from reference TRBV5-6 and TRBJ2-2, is DAGVTQSPTHLIKTRGQQVTLRCSPKSGHDTVSWYQQALGQGPQFIFQYYEEEERQRGNFPDRFSGHQFPNYSSELNVNALLLGDSALYLCASSLAGRENTGELFFGEGSRLTVL.

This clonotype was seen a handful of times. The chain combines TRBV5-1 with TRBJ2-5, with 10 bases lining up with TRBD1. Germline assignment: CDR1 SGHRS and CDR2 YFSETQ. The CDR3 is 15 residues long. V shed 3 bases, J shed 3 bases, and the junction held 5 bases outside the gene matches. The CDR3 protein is CASSSWDRGKETQYF. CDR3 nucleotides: TGCGCCAGCAGCTCCTGGGACAGGGGAAAAGAGACCCAGTACTTC.

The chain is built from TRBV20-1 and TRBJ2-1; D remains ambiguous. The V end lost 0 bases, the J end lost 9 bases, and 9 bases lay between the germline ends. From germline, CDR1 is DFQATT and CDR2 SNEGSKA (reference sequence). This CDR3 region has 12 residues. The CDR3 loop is CSARERFFEQFF. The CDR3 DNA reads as TGCAGTGCTAGAGAAAGGTTTTTTGAGCAGTTCTTC.

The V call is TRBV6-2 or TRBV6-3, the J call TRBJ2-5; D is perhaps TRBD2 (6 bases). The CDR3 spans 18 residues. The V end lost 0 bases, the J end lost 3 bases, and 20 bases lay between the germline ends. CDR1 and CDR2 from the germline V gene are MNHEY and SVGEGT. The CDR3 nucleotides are TGTGCCAGCAGTTACTCGATGGAAGAGGAGGGTCTTAAAGAGACCCAGTACTTC. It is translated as CASSYSMEEEGLKETQYF.

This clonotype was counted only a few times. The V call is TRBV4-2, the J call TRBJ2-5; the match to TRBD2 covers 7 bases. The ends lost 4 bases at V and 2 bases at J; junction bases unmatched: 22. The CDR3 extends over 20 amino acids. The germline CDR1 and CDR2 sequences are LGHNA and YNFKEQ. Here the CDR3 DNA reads TGTGCCAGCAGCCCGATCAATAGCGGGCCTCAGTTGGGTCGGCAAGAGACCCAGTACTTC. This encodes CASSPINSGPQLGRQETQYF.

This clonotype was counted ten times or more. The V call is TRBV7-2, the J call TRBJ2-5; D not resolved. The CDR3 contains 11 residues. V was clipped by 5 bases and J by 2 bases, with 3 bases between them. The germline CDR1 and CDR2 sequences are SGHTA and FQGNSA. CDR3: CASSIQETQYF. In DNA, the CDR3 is TGTGCCAGCAGCATTCAAGAGACCCAGTACTTC.

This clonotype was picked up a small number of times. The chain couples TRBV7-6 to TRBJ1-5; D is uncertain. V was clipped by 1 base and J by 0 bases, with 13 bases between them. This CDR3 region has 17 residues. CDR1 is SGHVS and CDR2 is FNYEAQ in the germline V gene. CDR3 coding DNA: TGTGCCAGCAGCTTAGGCCCAGGCGGGTATAGCAATCAGCCCCAGCATTTT. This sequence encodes CASSLGPGGYSNQPQHF. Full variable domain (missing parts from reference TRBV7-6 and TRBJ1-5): GAGVSQSPRYKVTKRGQDVALRCDPISGHVSLYWYRQALGQGPEFLTYFNYEAQQDKSGLPNDRFSAERPEGSISTLTIQRTEQRDSAMYRCASSLGPGGYSNQPQHFGDGTRLSIL.

The CDR3 bases are TGTGCCAGCACCCCCGGTGTCGCACTATTCGAGCAGTACTTC. Its translation: CASTPGVALFEQYF. The genes are TRBV5-5 and TRBJ2-7; D is unclear. Between the trimmed V and J ends, which lost 6 bases and 6 bases, there was a span of 19 bases. CDR1 SGHKS and CDR2 YYEKEE come from the germline V gene (reference sequence). The CDR3 runs 14 residues.

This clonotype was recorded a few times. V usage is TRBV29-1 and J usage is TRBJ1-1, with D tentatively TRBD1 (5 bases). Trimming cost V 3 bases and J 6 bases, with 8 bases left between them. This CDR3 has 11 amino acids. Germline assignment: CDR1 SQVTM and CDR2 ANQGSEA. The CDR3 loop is CSVDGGAEAFF. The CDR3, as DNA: TGCAGCGTTGATGGGGGAGCTGAAGCTTTCTTT.

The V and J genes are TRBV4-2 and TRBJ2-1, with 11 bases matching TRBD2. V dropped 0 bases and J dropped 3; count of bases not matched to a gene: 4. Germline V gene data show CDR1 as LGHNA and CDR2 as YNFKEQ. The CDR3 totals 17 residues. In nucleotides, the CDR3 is TGTGCCAGCAGCCAAGAAACGACTAGCGGGATCTACAATGAGCAGTTCTTC. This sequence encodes CASSQETTSGIYNEQFF.

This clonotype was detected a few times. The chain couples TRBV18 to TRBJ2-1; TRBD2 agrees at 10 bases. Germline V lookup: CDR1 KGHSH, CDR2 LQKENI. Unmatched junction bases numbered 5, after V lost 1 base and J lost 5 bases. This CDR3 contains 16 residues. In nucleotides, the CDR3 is TGTGCCAGCTCACCACGTTCTAGCGGGAGTCACAATGAGCAGTTCTTC. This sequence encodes CASSPRSSGSHNEQFF. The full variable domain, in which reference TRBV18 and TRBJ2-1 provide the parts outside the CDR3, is NAGVMQNPRHLVRRRGQEARLRCSPMKGHSHVYWYRQLPEEGLKFMVYLQKENIIDESGMPKERFSAEFPKEGPSILRIQQVVRGDSAAYFCASSPRSSGSHNEQFFGPGTRLTVL.

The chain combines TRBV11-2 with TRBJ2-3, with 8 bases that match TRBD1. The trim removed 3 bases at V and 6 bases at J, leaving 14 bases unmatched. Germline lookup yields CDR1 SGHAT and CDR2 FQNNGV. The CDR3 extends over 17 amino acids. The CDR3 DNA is TGTGCCAGCAGCTTCAGGGGGCTAGCAGAGTCGTGGGATACGCAGTATTTT. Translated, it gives CASSFRGLAESWDTQYF.

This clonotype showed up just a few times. CDR3 nucleotide sequence: TGTGCCAGCAGCCAGGGGAGGGGAGATCAGCCCCAGCATTTT. It specifies CASSQGRGDQPQHF. The rearrangement joins TRBV4-2 to TRBJ1-5; D may be TRBD1 (5 bases). CDR3 size: 14 residues. V lost 3 bases and J 5 bases, leaving 11 bases between the germline ends. The germline CDR1 and CDR2 sequences are LGHNA and YNFKEQ.

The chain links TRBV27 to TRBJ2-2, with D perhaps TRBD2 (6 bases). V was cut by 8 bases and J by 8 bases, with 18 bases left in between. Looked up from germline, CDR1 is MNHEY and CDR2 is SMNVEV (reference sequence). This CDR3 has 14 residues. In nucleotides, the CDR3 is TGTGCCAGCCACATGGGACTTCCTTTGGGGGAGCTGTTTTTT. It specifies CASHMGLPLGELFF.

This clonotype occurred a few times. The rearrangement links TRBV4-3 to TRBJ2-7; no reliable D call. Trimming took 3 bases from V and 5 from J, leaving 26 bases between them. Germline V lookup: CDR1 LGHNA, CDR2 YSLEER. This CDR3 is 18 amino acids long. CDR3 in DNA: TGCGCCAGCAGCCATACCCACCTTGTCCAGGCGTTACCCCACGAGCAGTACTTC. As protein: CASSHTHLVQALPHEQYF.

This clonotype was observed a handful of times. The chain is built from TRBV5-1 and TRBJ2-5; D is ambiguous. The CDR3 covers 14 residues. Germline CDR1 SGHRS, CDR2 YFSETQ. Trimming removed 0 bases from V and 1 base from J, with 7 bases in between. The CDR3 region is CASSLGNLQETQYF. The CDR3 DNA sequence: TGCGCCAGCAGCTTGGGGAACCTCCAAGAGACCCAGTACTTC.

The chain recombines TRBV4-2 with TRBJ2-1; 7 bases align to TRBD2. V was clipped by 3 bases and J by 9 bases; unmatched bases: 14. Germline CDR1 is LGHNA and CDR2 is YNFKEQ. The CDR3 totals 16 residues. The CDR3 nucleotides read TGTGCCAGCAGCCAGCGGGACTACCAGGGCGGTAGTGAGCAGTTCTTC. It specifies CASSQRDYQGGSEQFF.

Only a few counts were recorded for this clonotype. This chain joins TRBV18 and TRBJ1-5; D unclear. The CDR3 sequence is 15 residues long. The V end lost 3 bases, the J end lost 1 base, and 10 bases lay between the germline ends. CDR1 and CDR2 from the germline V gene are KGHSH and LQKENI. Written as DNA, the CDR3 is TGTGCCAGCTCACCGTCTGTAGTAAGCAATCAGCCCCAGCATTTT. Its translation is CASSPSVVSNQPQHF.

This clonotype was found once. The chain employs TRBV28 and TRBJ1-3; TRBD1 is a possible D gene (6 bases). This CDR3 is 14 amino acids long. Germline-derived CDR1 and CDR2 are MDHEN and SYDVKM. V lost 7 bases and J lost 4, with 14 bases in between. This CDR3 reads CASNTRTAGNTIYF. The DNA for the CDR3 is TGTGCCAGCAATACCCGGACAGCAGGAAACACCATATATTTT.